One sample yielded the 20 T cell receptor beta chains listed below, sequenced in a study of beta chain features in type 1 diabetes. The authors reverse transcribed all of the isolated RNA, so sequencing captured expressed TCRB transcripts. Profiling relied on immunoSEQ multiplex PCR, and the TCRdb table lists in-frame clones only, not all of them. Of fewer than 500,000 clones listed, approximately 15% are singletons. The sample was naive CD4+ T cells from blood. The receptors come from a man aged 25 to 40 in good health.

This clone was counted only a few times. V gene TRBV4-1 combines with J gene TRBJ2-3; TRBD1 agrees at 8 bases. V shed 3 bases, J shed 6 bases, and the junction held 11 bases outside the gene matches. The CDR3 covers 16 residues. Germline V gene sequence: CDR1 MGHRA, CDR2 YSYEKL. CDR3 coding DNA: TGCGCCAGCAGCCAGAGGACAGGGAGGCGATTGGATACGCAGTATTTT. Protein sequence: CASSQRTGRRLDTQYF.

The chain has TRBV7-3 and TRBJ1-1, with D perhaps matching TRBD1 (6 bases). This CDR3 has 15 amino acids. Trimming removed 2 bases at V and 0 bases at J, with 10 bases between. Per the germline V gene, CDR1 is SGHTA and CDR2 is FQGTGA. The CDR3 loop reads CASSLRGTMNTEAFF. CDR3 in DNA: TGTGCCAGCAGCTTACGCGGGACAATGAACACTGAAGCTTTCTTT.

This clone has just a few counts. The chain uses TRBV4-1 and TRBJ1-1; 9 bases map to TRBD1. There are 16 residues in the CDR3. The V and J ends lost 4 bases and 0 bases, in that order; junction bases with no gene match: 6. Germline V gene data show CDR1 as MGHRA and CDR2 as YSYEKL. The CDR3 spells CASSPSGQGMNTEAFF. DNA for the CDR3: TGCGCCAGCAGCCCCTCCGGACAGGGGATGAACACTGAAGCTTTCTTT.

This clone was counted between two and nine times. The V gene is TRBV30, the J gene TRBJ2-1; the D is unclear. The V and J ends lost 4 bases and 9 bases respectively, with 19 bases between them. The CDR3 extends over 14 amino acids. CDR1 and CDR2 (germline): GTSNPN, SVGIG (reference sequence). CDR3 nucleotide sequence: TGTGCCTGGAACCCCAAAATTCAAGCACTTGAGCAGTTCTTC. The encoded protein is CAWNPKIQALEQFF.

This clone was found a few times. The chain is built from TRBV9 and TRBJ2-1; D is unresolved. The CDR3 contains 12 residues. Germline CDR1 and CDR2: SGDLS and YYNGEE. V lost 1 base and J lost 3, with 2 bases in between. In nucleotides, the CDR3 is TGTGCCAGCAGCGTAAACTACAATGAGCAGTTCTTC. Encoded protein: CASSVNYNEQFF.

This clone was seen more than once but under ten times. This chain joins TRBV7-9 and TRBJ2-7, with 9 bases fitting TRBD2. The CDR3 is made up of 15 amino acids. CDR1 is SEHNR and CDR2 is FQNEAQ in the germline V gene (reference sequence). The junction had 5 bases not matched to a gene; V was cut back by 0 bases and J by 5 bases. The DNA of the CDR3 is TGTGCCAGCAGCTTAGCGCCTAGCGGGAAGAACGAGCAGTACGTC. This translates into CASSLAPSGKNEQYV.

This clone occurred many times. The chain joins TRBV9 to TRBJ2-1; 10 nucleotides agree with TRBD2. The junction had 3 bases not matched to a gene; V was cut back by 3 bases and J by 9 bases. Germline loops: CDR1 SGDLS, CDR2 YYNGEE. This CDR3 has 13 residues. CDR3 region: CASSGLAGVEQFF. For the CDR3, the DNA is TGTGCCAGCAGCGGTCTAGCGGGAGTTGAGCAGTTCTTC.

This clone was seen a handful of times. V and J are TRBV18 and TRBJ2-1; 8 bases are a match to TRBD2. This CDR3 is built from 14 residues. Germline values: CDR1 KGHSH, CDR2 LQKENI. V shed 4 bases and J 5 bases; nucleotides not matched to a gene: 4. CDR3 sequence (DNA): TGTGCCAGCTCACAGCGGGGGACCGACAATGAGCAGTTCTTC. Translating gives CASSQRGTDNEQFF.

This clone was observed a handful of times. The chain's CDR3 is CASTTTGTAYNEQFF. CDR3 sequence (DNA): TGTGCCAGTACCACAACCGGGACAGCCTACAATGAGCAGTTCTTC. This rearrangement joins TRBV19 to TRBJ2-1; 7 bases are a match to TRBD1. Losses at the gene ends were 7 bases for V and 2 bases for J; bases not matched to a gene: 8. The CDR3 is 15 amino acids. The germline V gene has CDR1 LNHDA and CDR2 SQIVND (reference sequence).

A few counts support this clone. The chain joins TRBV7-9 to TRBJ2-2, with D perhaps matching TRBD1 (5 bases). Trimming shortened V by 3 bases and J by 4 bases, and 6 bases separated the two germline ends. This CDR3 spans 13 amino acids. The germline V gene encodes CDR1 SEHNR and CDR2 FQNEAQ (reference sequence). The CDR3 nucleotides are TGTGCCAGCAGCTTGGACATCACCGGGGAGCTGTTTTTT. It specifies CASSLDITGELFF.

The chain has TRBV7-2 and TRBJ2-3, with 11 nucleotides matching TRBD2. V was clipped by 6 bases and J by 4 bases; unmatched bases: 12. The CDR3 sequence is 17 residues long. Germline CDR1 and CDR2: SGHTA and FQGNSA. CDR3 loop: CASRYAVTSGISDTQYF. As DNA, the CDR3 is TGTGCCAGCAGATATGCCGTGACTAGCGGGATTTCAGATACGCAGTATTTT.

The chain is built from TRBV21-1 and TRBJ2-1. TRBV21-1 is described as a pseudogene. This CDR3 has 14 amino acids. DNA for the CDR3: TGTGCCAGCAGCAATAGGACCTCCTACAATGAGCAGTTCTTC. Its protein is CASSNRTSYNEQFF.

This clone showed up just a few times. The J gene is TRBJ1-3, the V gene TRBV9; D possibly corresponds to TRBD1 (5 bases). Germline CDR1 and CDR2: SGDLS and YYNGEE. V shed 0 bases and J shed 4 bases, with 11 bases lying between them. This CDR3 spans 15 amino acids. CDR3 region: CASSVAQGAGNTIYF. CDR3 nucleotide sequence: TGTGCCAGCAGCGTAGCTCAAGGGGCCGGAAACACCATATATTTT.

The chain has TRBV7-2 and TRBJ2-3; D is ambiguous. V was cut by 1 base and J by 2 bases, with 10 bases left in between. This CDR3 contains 15 residues. Germline assignment: CDR1 SGHTA and CDR2 FQGNSA. CDR3 region: CASSLETLFTDTQYF. CDR3 DNA sequence: TGTGCCAGCAGCTTAGAAACACTTTTCACAGATACGCAGTATTTT.

There are a few counts of this clone. The gene calls are TRBV5-4 and TRBJ2-3; no definite D call. With 6 bases removed from V and 0 bases from J, the gap between germline ends came to 8 bases. The germline gives CDR1 SGHNT, CDR2 YYREEE (reference sequence). The CDR3 consists of 13 residues. DNA for the CDR3: TGTGCCAGCAACCACCCTAGCACAGATACGCAGTATTTT. Amino acids: CASNHPSTDTQYF. The full variable domain, in which reference TRBV5-4 and TRBJ2-3 provide the parts outside the CDR3, is ETGVTQSPTHLIKTRGQQVTLRCSSQSGHNTVSWYQQALGQGPQFIFQYYREEENGRGNFPPRFSGLQFPNYSSELNVNALELDDSALYLCASNHPSTDTQYFGPGTRLTVL.

This clone came up a few times. The genes are TRBV28 and TRBJ2-7; TRBD1 matches 9 bases. Germline CDR1 and CDR2: MDHEN and SYDVKM. Germline trimming cut 6 bases from V and 3 bases from J; bases unmatched to any gene: 9. This CDR3 is built from 15 residues. The CDR3 here is CASSSGQGNHYEQYV. The CDR3 DNA reads TGTGCCAGCAGCTCGGGACAGGGCAACCACTACGAGCAGTACGTC.

The V call is TRBV11-3, the J call TRBJ2-4, with no clear D. With 0 bases removed from V and 5 bases from J, the gap between germline ends came to 11 bases. The CDR3 is 15 residues long. CDR1 SGHNT and CDR2 YENEEA come from the germline V gene. The CDR3 reads CASSLDSRLQNIQYF. The CDR3 DNA reads TGTGCCAGCAGCTTAGATTCCCGGCTCCAAAACATTCAGTACTTC. Based on the CDR3 plus reference TRBV11-3 and TRBJ2-4, the full variable domain is EAGVVQSPRYKIIEKKQPVAFWCNPISGHNTLYWYLQNLGQGPELLIRYENEEAVDDSQLPKDRFSAERLKGVDSTLKIQPAELGDSAVYLCASSLDSRLQNIQYFGAGTRLSVL.

The rearrangement links TRBV4-1 to TRBJ2-4, with D possibly TRBD2 on 6 matching bases. This CDR3 is built from 14 residues. Trimming cost V 2 bases and J 3 bases, with 8 bases left between them. Germline lookup yields CDR1 MGHRA and CDR2 YSYEKL. CDR3 nucleotide sequence: TGCGCCAGCAGCCAAACCGGGGGCAAAAACATTCAGTACTTC. Translation gives CASSQTGGKNIQYF.

V gene TRBV7-6 combines with J gene TRBJ2-3; 8 bases line up with TRBD1. The CDR3 extends over 15 amino acids. Trimming cost V 1 base and J 3 bases; bases outside gene matches: 3. CDR1 is SGHVS and CDR2 is FNYEAQ in the germline V gene. The CDR3 is CASSLGTGKTDTQYF. The CDR3 region has the DNA TGTGCCAGCAGCTTAGGGACAGGGAAAACAGATACGCAGTATTTT.

The V call is TRBV2, the J call TRBJ2-3; perhaps TRBD2 as D (6 bases). V was clipped by 8 bases and J by 4 bases, with 10 bases between them. In germline, CDR1 is SNHLY, CDR2 FYNNEI. The CDR3 has 12 residues. CDR3 nucleotides: TGTGCCAGCTGCGGGGTTTCAGATACGCAGTATTTT. Amino acids: CASCGVSDTQYF.